The 19 T cell receptor beta chains in this list originate from one sample, sequenced in a study of glioma-infiltrating T cells after dendritic cell vaccination. Libraries were prepared by immunoSEQ multiplex PCR; TCRdb keeps only in-frame clonotypes and omits some of them. This sample carries approximately 91,000 clones, 70% to 90% of them seen once, and the ten largest clones take 2.1%. As to time point: after dendritic cell vaccination, including at tumor progression/relapse. Source: blood, taken after dendritic cell vaccination. These TCRs come from a human donor with glioblastoma.

This chain uses TRBV4-2 with TRBJ1-5, with no clear D. Trimming left V 4 bases short and J 4 bases short, with 14 bases between. Germline CDR1 LGHNA, CDR2 YNFKEQ. CDR3 length: 15 amino acids. The CDR3 sequence: CASSRSPERNQPQHF. The CDR3 DNA follows: TGTGCCAGCAGCCGATCCCCCGAGAGGAATCAGCCCCAGCATTTT.

This rearrangement joins TRBV5-1 to TRBJ2-7; TRBD2 is a possible D gene (5 bases). Germline V gene sequence: CDR1 SGHRS, CDR2 YFSETQ. The V gene lost 0 bases and the J gene lost 7 bases, with 17 bases spanning the gap. The CDR3 consists of 15 residues. DNA for the CDR3: TGCGCCAGCAGCTTGGGTGGTAGTGGGAGAAATGAGCAGTACGTC. This encodes CASSLGGSGRNEQYV.

This rearrangement joins TRBV15 to TRBJ2-5, with a weak D call TRBD1 (6 bases). This CDR3 spans 16 amino acids. Germline CDR1 is LNHNV and CDR2 is YYDKDF (reference sequence). V lost 0 bases and J lost 6, with 17 bases in between. The CDR3 is CATSRDVGGLFKTQYF. The CDR3 nucleotides are TGTGCCACCAGCAGAGATGTAGGGGGATTGTTCAAGACCCAGTACTTC.

V and J are TRBV30 and TRBJ1-4; 10 bases fit TRBD1. V shed 1 base, J shed 8 bases, and the junction held 10 bases outside the gene matches. The CDR3 has 16 residues. The germline gives CDR1 GTSNPN, CDR2 SVGIG (reference sequence). For the CDR3, the DNA is TGTGCCTGGAGTGCACAAACCGGGACAGGGGACGAAAAACTGTTTTTT. Its protein is CAWSAQTGTGDEKLFF.

The V call is TRBV19, the J call TRBJ2-1, with TRBD2 matching 9 bases. Trimming at V came to 2 bases and at J to 2 bases, leaving 7 bases not matched to a gene. CDR1 is LNHDA, CDR2 SQIVND, per germline (reference sequence). The CDR3 spans 17 residues. The DNA for the CDR3 is TGTGCCAGTAGTATAAGGAGCGGGAGGTCGGCCTACAATGAGCAGTTCTTC. This sequence encodes CASSIRSGRSAYNEQFF. Full variable domain (rest looked up from reference TRBV19 and TRBJ2-1): DGGITQSPKYLFRKEGQNVTLSCEQNLNHDAMYWYRQDPGQGLRLIYYSQIVNDFQKGDIAEGYSVSREKKESFPLTVTSAQKNPTAFYLCASSIRSGRSAYNEQFFGPGTRLTVL.

This chain links TRBV2 with TRBJ2-3; 15 bases are shared with TRBD2. This CDR3 has 16 residues. Germline CDR1 and CDR2: SNHLY and FYNNEI. J gave up 6 bases and V 3 bases, and 4 bases lay outside the gene matches. CDR3 in amino acids: CASSEGTSGRTDTQYF. The CDR3 DNA follows: TGTGCCAGCAGTGAGGGGACTAGCGGGAGGACTGATACGCAGTATTTT.

The chain couples TRBV7-3 to TRBJ2-2; TRBD1 matches at 9 bases. The CDR3 extends over 18 amino acids. V gave up 3 bases and J gave up 4 bases; unmatched junction bases: 12. Germline CDR1 reads SGHTA; CDR2 reads FQGTGA. For the CDR3, the DNA is TGTGCCAGCAGCTTCGGTCCCCTTGGACAGGGGACCACCGGGGAGCTGTTTTTT. Protein product: CASSFGPLGQGTTGELFF.

The genes are TRBV19 and TRBJ1-6; 10 bases are shared with TRBD1. The CDR3 loop spans 14 amino acids. Germline CDR1 reads LNHDA; CDR2 reads SQIVND (reference sequence). Trimming removed 10 bases from V and 2 bases from J; junction bases left unmatched: 2. As DNA, the CDR3 is TGTGCCACCGGACAGGGGGCCTATAATTCACCCCTCCACTTT. It yields the protein CATGQGAYNSPLHF.

The chain is built from TRBV19 and TRBJ1-1; TRBD1 is a possible D gene (6 bases). Germline CDR1 is LNHDA and CDR2 is SQIVND (reference sequence). The CDR3 loop spans 16 amino acids. V lost 0 bases and J 3 bases, leaving 14 bases between the germline ends. In nucleotides, the CDR3 is TGTGCCAGTAGTATAGATAGTGGCAGGGGATACACTGAAGCTTTCTTT. Its protein is CASSIDSGRGYTEAFF. Using reference TRBV19 and TRBJ1-1 for the parts outside the CDR3, the full variable domain is DGGITQSPKYLFRKEGQNVTLSCEQNLNHDAMYWYRQDPGQGLRLIYYSQIVNDFQKGDIAEGYSVSREKKESFPLTVTSAQKNPTAFYLCASSIDSGRGYTEAFFGQGTRLTVV.

V usage is TRBV2 and J usage is TRBJ1-5; 9 nucleotides match TRBD1. The trim removed 7 bases at V and 2 bases at J, leaving 9 bases unmatched. The CDR3 has 16 amino acids. CDR1 and CDR2 from the germline V gene are SNHLY and FYNNEI. The CDR3 nucleotides are TGTGCCAGCACGTCCCGGGACAGGGTGGGCAATCAGCCCCAGCATTTT. Translated, it gives CASTSRDRVGNQPQHF.

The rearrangement joins TRBV19 to TRBJ1-4; 9 bases line up with TRBD1. Germline V lookup: CDR1 LNHDA, CDR2 SQIVND (reference sequence). V trimming: 7 bases; J trimming: 8 bases; junction bases outside the gene matches: 17. This CDR3 is built from 17 residues. This chain's CDR3 is CASKVQGAQGLGEKLFF. The CDR3 nucleotides are TGTGCCAGTAAGGTACAGGGGGCGCAAGGACTTGGAGAAAAACTGTTTTTT. Looking up the rest from reference TRBV19 and TRBJ1-4 gives the full variable domain: DGGITQSPKYLFRKEGQNVTLSCEQNLNHDAMYWYRQDPGQGLRLIYYSQIVNDFQKGDIAEGYSVSREKKESFPLTVTSAQKNPTAFYLCASKVQGAQGLGEKLFFGSGTQLSVL.

The chain employs TRBV11-1 and TRBJ2-1, with 7 bases matching TRBD1. The CDR3 sequence is 15 residues long. Looked up from germline, CDR1 is SGHAT and CDR2 is FQDESV (reference sequence). J was trimmed by 0 bases and V by 6 bases; bases with no gene match: 5. The CDR3 coding sequence is TGTGCCAGCAGAGTCCGGGACAGCTCCTACAATGAGCAGTTCTTC. It yields the protein CASRVRDSSYNEQFF.

V gene TRBV18 combines with J gene TRBJ2-3, with 7 bases that match TRBD1. The germline V gene encodes CDR1 KGHSH and CDR2 LQKENI. This CDR3 is built from 16 residues. Trimming at V came to 4 bases and at J to 0 bases, leaving 7 bases not matched to a gene. The CDR3 DNA reads TGTGCCAGCTCACTTCGGGACAGACGCAGCACAGATACGCAGTATTTT. Its translation is CASSLRDRRSTDTQYF.

The chain couples TRBV7-8 to TRBJ1-2; D unclear. There are 17 residues in the CDR3. V lost 1 base to trimming and J lost 7 bases, with 22 bases between them. CDR1 SGHVS and CDR2 FQNEAQ come from the germline V gene. CDR3 amino acids: CASSLGIGNTPAGGYTF. CDR3 sequence (DNA): TGTGCCAGCAGCTTAGGGATTGGGAACACTCCGGCGGGTGGCTACACCTTC.

This sequence joins TRBV30 and TRBJ1-5; maybe TRBD1 (6 bases). The V and J ends lost 4 bases and 3 bases respectively, with 10 bases between them. The germline V gene has CDR1 GTSNPN and CDR2 SVGIG (reference sequence). The CDR3 runs to 13 residues. CDR3 nucleotide sequence: TGTGCCTGGACAGGGGCTTACAATCAGCCCCAGCATTTT. It yields the protein CAWTGAYNQPQHF.

J is TRBJ2-7 and V is TRBV27; TRBD2 aligns across 7 bases. The CDR3 loop spans 13 amino acids. Trimming removed 4 bases from V and 6 bases from J; junction bases left unmatched: 6. Germline CDR1 and CDR2: MNHEY and SMNVEV (reference sequence). CDR3 coding DNA: TGTGCCAGCAGTTATAACTCGGGAGGCGAGCAGTACGTC. This sequence encodes CASSYNSGGEQYV.

The chain is built from TRBV10-3 and TRBJ2-2; 8 bases map to TRBD1. V was clipped by 6 bases and J by 4 bases; unmatched bases: 4. Germline V gives CDR1 ENHRY, CDR2 SYGVKD. The CDR3 has 14 amino acids. CDR3 sequence: CAISPGTGTGELFF. The CDR3 DNA is TGTGCCATCAGCCCCGGGACAGGCACCGGGGAGCTGTTTTTT.

The chain couples TRBV5-4 to TRBJ1-3; D is uncertain. CDR3 length: 15 amino acids. Germline-derived CDR1 and CDR2 are SGHNT and YYREEE (reference sequence). Trimming took 0 bases from V and 0 from J, leaving 7 bases between them. The CDR3 sequence is CASSLGTDSGNTIYF. For the CDR3, the DNA is TGTGCCAGCAGCTTGGGTACAGACTCTGGAAACACCATATATTTT.

This clone was detected only once. CDR3 DNA: TGTGCCAGCAGCCAACAGGGGGCAAGTACTGAAGCTTTCTTT. Protein product: CASSQQGASTEAFF. The chain couples TRBV11-2 to TRBJ1-1, with TRBD1 identical over 9 bases. Germline V gene data show CDR1 as SGHAT and CDR2 as FQNNGV. Losses at the gene ends were 5 bases for V and 5 bases for J; bases not matched to a gene: 6. The CDR3 totals 14 residues.